The clone carrying this T cell receptor beta chain was counted many times. What it recognizes is unknown. V lost 6 bases, J lost 6 bases, and 9 bases stayed unmatched. Germline values: CDR1 DFQATT, CDR2 SNEGSKA (reference sequence). The CDR3 totals 13 residues. This entry is derived from a study of T cells in Graves' hyperthyroidism and ophthalmopathy. Pregnant or lactating patients were excluded, as were those with uncontrolled infection or other autoimmune disease. On the basis of clinical symptoms, serum thyroxine and TRAb, thyroid ultrasound and orbital computed tomography, diagnoses were made. Around 10 ml fresh peripheral blood yielded the PBMCs. The TCR beta CDR3 regions underwent amplification using RNA transcripts as the source. First-round RT-PCR of the TCR CDR3 relied on the HTBI primer set. TCRdb passed the multiplex PCR reads through MiXCR, listing each CDR3 protein once. This sample carries approximately 330,000 distinct CDR3 sequences, under 25% of them seen once, and the ten largest clones take 50% to 65%.

The study's findings and limits: Researchers found most expanded thyroid clonotypes above 0.001 in blood as well.

This clonotype was obtained from a woman aged 45-60 years with Graves' hyperthyroidism. Sequenced: blood. The V gene is TRBV20-1, the J gene TRBJ2-3; TRBD1 matches at 7 bases. In nucleotides, the CDR3 is TGCAGTGCCGGACAGGCCTGGGGGGATACGCAGTATTTT. Protein product: CSAGQAWGDTQYF.